The next 18 T cell receptor beta chains were all read from a single sample in a study of Ad26.COV2.S vaccination and SARS-CoV-2 variants. Only in-frame clones appear in the TCRdb table, and some are missing; sequencing was by immunoSEQ multiplex PCR. The sample includes some 190,000 clones, around nine tenths of them seen just once. The material was peripheral blood, obtained after recovery from COVID-19. These receptors originate from a human donor who had recovered from COVID-19.

The chain combines TRBV10-3 with TRBJ1-2; 7 positions agree with TRBD1. Germline loops: CDR1 ENHRY, CDR2 SYGVKD. The junction had 20 bases not matched to a gene; V was cut back by 9 bases and J by 7 bases. The CDR3 loop spans 16 amino acids. CDR3 sequence (DNA): TGTGCCATAGGGGGTCCGACCGGGACAGAGGGCGGTGGCTACACCTTC. Residues: CAIGGPTGTEGGGYTF.

The chain is built from TRBV10-1 and TRBJ1-3; no definite D call. Germline V lookup: CDR1 WNHNN, CDR2 SYGVQD (reference sequence). Trimming removed 8 bases at V and 1 base at J, with 9 bases between. CDR3 length equals 13 residues. DNA for the CDR3: TGCGCCAGCCCACAGACTTCTGGAAACACCATATATTTT. Translating it yields CASPQTSGNTIYF.

About this clone itself: A read error may account for a junction end that differs from germline. The V call is TRBV7-7, the J call TRBJ2-3; D ambiguous. CDR1 SSHAT and CDR2 FNYEAQ come from the germline V gene (reference sequence). This CDR3 is built from 15 residues. CDR3 loop: CASSSSDGPTDTQYF. Here the CDR3 DNA reads TGTGCTAGCAGCTCCTCCGACGGTCCCACAGATACGCAGTATTTT.

The genes are TRBV5-1 and TRBJ2-1; 8 bases line up with TRBD2. V shed 3 bases and J 8 bases; nucleotides not matched to a gene: 7. The CDR3 is 14 amino acids. The germline V gene encodes CDR1 SGHRS and CDR2 YFSETQ. This CDR3 reads CASSSSGSLYEQFF. The CDR3 DNA reads TGCGCCAGCAGCTCCAGCGGGAGTTTGTATGAGCAGTTCTTC.

The chain joins TRBV9 to TRBJ2-1; 8 bases agree with TRBD2. V dropped 3 bases and J dropped 7; count of bases not matched to a gene: 12. Germline V CDR1 and CDR2: SGDLS, YYNGEE. This CDR3 spans 16 amino acids. CDR3: CASSAPTSVRSNEQFF. CDR3 coding DNA: TGTGCCAGCAGCGCTCCGACTAGCGTTAGATCGAATGAGCAGTTCTTC.

This clone was found once. The chain's CDR3 is CASSPLGQGLNYGYTF. The DNA for the CDR3 is TGCGCCAGCAGCCCCTTGGGACAGGGGCTAAACTATGGCTACACCTTC. The rearrangement uses TRBV4-1 and TRBJ1-2; 10 bases line up with TRBD1. Germline V gene data show CDR1 as MGHRA and CDR2 as YSYEKL. The CDR3 extends over 16 amino acids. V gave up 4 bases and J gave up 2 bases; unmatched junction bases: 7.

This rearrangement joins TRBV28 to TRBJ2-7; D not resolved. The CDR3 loop spans 13 amino acids. Germline values: CDR1 MDHEN, CDR2 SYDVKM. Between the trimmed V and J ends, which lost 6 bases and 3 bases, there was a span of 12 bases. The CDR3 is CASSELGGYEQYF. The CDR3 DNA reads as TGTGCCAGCAGCGAACTCGGTGGCTACGAGCAGTACTTC.

The J gene is TRBJ1-5, the V gene TRBV6-1; no firm D call. V lost 1 base and J lost 4, with 5 bases in between. The CDR3 is 13 residues long. Germline values: CDR1 MNHNS, CDR2 SASEGT. CDR3: CASSEGRNQPQHF. The CDR3 nucleotides are TGTGCCAGCAGTGAAGGCAGGAATCAGCCCCAGCATTTT.

In nucleotides, the CDR3 is TGTGCCAGTAGTATAACGGCGCTACAGGCCAAAAACATTCAGTACTTC. Translated: CASSITALQAKNIQYF. J is TRBJ2-4 and V is TRBV19; D not certain. Germline CDR1 LNHDA, CDR2 SQIVND (reference sequence). V was pared by 2 bases and J by 1 base, with 12 bases between. CDR3 length: 16 residues.

The chain carries TRBV5-1 and TRBJ2-1; D perhaps matches TRBD1 (5 bases). Deletions cut 0 bases from V and 5 bases from J, with 12 bases between. This CDR3 is built from 15 residues. CDR1 is SGHRS and CDR2 is YFSETQ in the germline V gene. The CDR3 bases are TGCGCCAGCAGCTTGGAGGGCAGGGCCCACAATGAGCAGTTCTTC. Its translation is CASSLEGRAHNEQFF.

For the CDR3, the DNA is TGTGCCACCCTAGGACAGGAAAACTATGGCTACACCTTC. It codes for CATLGQENYGYTF. This chain uses TRBV2 with TRBJ1-2; 7 bases match TRBD1. CDR1 and CDR2 (germline): SNHLY, FYNNEI. With V trimmed by 10 bases and J by 2 bases, 7 bases remained unmatched. The CDR3 is 13 residues long. The full variable domain, completed using reference TRBV2 and TRBJ1-2, is EPEVTQTPSHQVTQMGQEVILRCVPISNHLYFYWYRQILGQKVEFLVSFYNNEISEKSEIFDDQFSVERPDGSNFTLKIRSTKLEDSAMYFCATLGQENYGYTFGSGTRLTVV.

This clone was detected only a few times. The V gene is TRBV7-3, the J gene TRBJ2-1; TRBD2 matches 7 bases. J lost 8 bases, V lost 5 bases, and 6 bases had no gene match. Germline CDR1 is SGHTA and CDR2 is FQGTGA. CDR3 size: 13 residues. In DNA, the CDR3 is TGTGCCAGCAGCCCCGGGACTATCTATGAGCAGTTCTTC. Protein sequence: CASSPGTIYEQFF.

This clone was seen a few times. V and J are TRBV18 and TRBJ1-2; tentatively, D is TRBD1 (6 bases). There are 15 residues in the CDR3. Trimming took off 2 bases at V and 0 bases at J, with 10 bases between the two ends. Per germline, CDR1 KGHSH and CDR2 LQKENI. CDR3 in DNA: TGTGCCAGCTCACCAACGGGACAATCTAACTATGGCTACACCTTC. Its protein product is CASSPTGQSNYGYTF.

This chain links TRBV29-1 with TRBJ1-2; weak D call: TRBD1 (5 bases). Germline CDR1 reads SQVTM; CDR2 reads ANQGSEA. This CDR3 has 13 residues. Trimming removed 1 base from V and 4 bases from J, with 10 bases in between. The CDR3 sequence: CSVEGARVYGYTF. The CDR3 DNA follows: TGCAGCGTTGAAGGGGCCAGGGTCTATGGCTACACCTTC.

The rearrangement links TRBV6-5 to TRBJ2-5; maybe TRBD2 (5 bases). This CDR3 is built from 16 residues. The germline V gene has CDR1 MNHEY and CDR2 SVGAGI. Trimming removed 2 bases at V and 2 bases at J, with 15 bases between. CDR3 protein: CASSYAKAEPQETQYF. The CDR3 DNA follows: TGTGCCAGCAGTTACGCTAAAGCGGAGCCACAAGAGACCCAGTACTTC.

The chain couples TRBV7-2 to TRBJ2-1; TRBD2 aligns across 11 bases. The trim removed 4 bases at V and 12 bases at J, leaving 5 bases unmatched. Germline V gene lookup returns CDR1 SGHTA and CDR2 FQGNSA. This CDR3 has 13 residues. CDR3 coding DNA: TGTGCCAGCAGCTCTCCGGGACTAGCGGCGCAGTTCTTC. Translated, it gives CASSSPGLAAQFF.

This clone showed up just once. V usage is TRBV5-4 and J usage is TRBJ2-7, with D perhaps TRBD1 (6 bases). Trimming removed 0 bases from V and 3 bases from J, with 13 bases in between. Per the germline V gene, CDR1 is SGHNT and CDR2 is YYREEE (reference sequence). The CDR3 has 15 amino acids. CDR3 amino acids: CASSLDPTGLYEQYF. The CDR3 DNA follows: TGTGCCAGCAGCTTGGACCCAACAGGGCTCTACGAGCAGTACTTC.

The chain has TRBV5-1 and TRBJ2-5, with 11 nucleotides matching TRBD2. V gave up 2 bases and J gave up 4 bases; unmatched junction bases: 1. CDR3 length: 14 residues. The V gene's germline CDR1 is SGHRS and CDR2 YFSETQ. The CDR3 sequence is CASSFGTSGETQYF. CDR3 sequence (DNA): TGCGCCAGCAGCTTTGGGACTAGCGGAGAGACCCAGTACTTC.